This TCR beta chain comes out of a study of PD-1 blockade in classical Hodgkin lymphoma. The study's findings and limits: The causes of the repertoire differences, possibly disease activity or prior therapy, remain undefined.

In regard to this clone: Its antigen is as yet unknown.

TCRdb keeps only in-frame clones here, not all; method: immunoSEQ multiplex PCR. This table has 21,000 or so clones, 65% to 75% appearing once. Relapses following autologous stem cell transplantation were seen in all patients, with brentuximab vedotin exposure varying. Germline V lookup: CDR1 MNHNY, CDR2 SVGAGI (reference sequence). The CDR3 runs 15 residues. Trimming cost V 5 bases and J 6 bases; bases outside gene matches: 11. This specimen was peripheral blood mononuclear cells (PBMCs), taken at baseline. The J gene is TRBJ2-7, the V gene TRBV6-6; 9 positions match TRBD1. This TCR derives from a human donor with classical Hodgkin lymphoma. CDR3 protein: CASSKDPGQGSEQYF. CDR3 in DNA: TGTGCCAGCAGTAAGGATCCGGGACAGGGATCCGAGCAGTACTTC.